This TCR beta chain is from a study of vaccination and CD4 T cells after COVID-19. Overall study: SARS-CoV-2 positivity in convalescent patients was established by nasal swab PCR; nine had mild and one severe disease. Overlapping spike peptides of SARS-CoV-2, HCoV-NL63, HCoV-OC43 and HCoV-229E stimulated the cells. Comprising six males and four females, the convalescent participants counted two Hispanic individuals among them.

In regard to this clonotype: What it recognizes is unknown.

Researchers used the Oncomine TCR Beta short-read assay to sequence DNA from cultured CD4+ T cells. After culture, CD4+ T cells served as the source for genomic DNA extraction. TCRdb reprocessed the PCR reads with MiXCR, giving one entry per CDR3 protein. The sample carries more than 14,000 distinct CDR3 sequences, around 44% recorded once. As for treatment: roughly 10-day PBMC culture with coronavirus spike peptide pools or control peptides (ViraFEST assay). V lost 5 bases and J lost 5, with 11 bases in between. The CDR3 has 13 amino acids. Per germline, CDR1 MNHEY and CDR2 SVGEGT. Source material: CD4+ T cells from blood, cultured in vitro. The source is a human donor who had recovered from COVID-19. The chain links TRBV6-2 or TRBV6-3 to TRBJ2-3, with TRBD2 as a possible D gene (5 bases). This CDR3 reads CASSRLPGDTQYF. The DNA of the CDR3 is TGTGCCAGCAGTAGACTACCGGGAGATACGCAGTATTTT.